The clone carrying this TCR beta chain was counted ten times or more. Its matching antigen is unknown. The CDR3 totals 16 residues. Trimming stripped 6 bases from V and 0 bases from J, with 14 bases between. CDR1 and CDR2 (germline): MNHNS, SASEGT. The data originate from a study of regulatory T cells in long-lasting Graves disease. General study results and limits: Those with persistent Graves' had less TCR diversity than newly diagnosed patients. Peripheral blood, not thyroid tissue, was the sole material studied.

Assembly of TCR beta libraries relied on iRepertoire HTBI primers together with Arm-PCR of CDR3 regions. Using its own MiXCR run on the multiplex PCR reads, TCRdb lists one record per CDR3 protein. The repertoire holds some 560,000 distinct CDR3 sequences, with roughly 15% as singletons. The time point: newly diagnosed GD, antithyroid drugs for less than 3 months. PBMC RNA was the source of the TCR library. Another study also made use of these data, one on T cells in Graves' hyperthyroidism and ophthalmopathy. That report notes: During a first-round RT-PCR of the TCR CDR3, the HTBI primer set was used.

The TCR originated in a woman aged 35-65 years with Graves disease. The material sequenced was peripheral blood mononuclear cells (PBMCs), taken at new diagnosis, from a patient treated with antithyroid drugs. The rearrangement joins TRBV6-1 to TRBJ1-4; no reliable D call. For the CDR3, the DNA is TGTGCCAGCAGCCCAGACACCTCGGCAACTAATGAAAAACTGTTTTTT. It is translated as CASSPDTSATNEKLFF.